Listed below are T cell receptor beta chains from one sample, sequenced in a study of beta chain features in type 1 diabetes. The data were produced by immunoSEQ multiplex PCR, yet TCRdb's version contains in-frame clones alone and is incomplete. Among about 230,000 clones listed, 15% to 20% were seen once. The source material was naive CD4+ T cells from blood. Source of these receptors: a man aged 25-40 years with type 1 diabetes. The CDR3 runs from the conserved cysteine through the conserved F or W.

>TRBJ2-5|TRBV7-3
CASSLRIPGETQYF
>TRBJ2-7|TRBV7-8
CASRPQGAYEQYF
>TRBJ2-3|TRBV7-2
CASSAHLAGGTDTQYF
>TRBJ2-7|TRBV7-2
CASSRAASATYEQYF
>TRBJ1-2|TRBV2
CASRADSYGYTF
>TRBJ2-5|TRBV21-1
CASSKVRLEAGQETQYF
>TRBJ2-1|TRBV5-4
CASSALAGDTFEQFF
>TRBJ1-1|TRBV7-9
CASSPQTGTEAFF
>TRBJ2-3|TRBV29-1
CSARMGQGHTDTQYF
>TRBJ2-5|TRBV6-5
CASRSLGQGGPTQYF
>TRBJ2-5|TRBV10-3
CATLGGDRRATQYF
>TRBJ1-1|TRBV9
CASSSQVTLNTEAFF
>TRBJ2-1|TRBV7-8
CASSRYNEQFF
>TRBJ2-4|TRBV7-2
CASSLQGWDIQYF
>TRBJ2-1|TRBV29-1
CSVDPARDFIEQFF
>TRBJ1-3|TRBV29-1
CSVARGNTIYF
>TRBJ2-1|TRBV28
CASSFRAKSPYNEQFF
>TRBJ2-1|TRBV5-1
CASSLGEQYNEQFF
>TRBJ2-3|TRBV11-2
CASSYIGPGLAGDTQYF
>TRBJ2-7|TRBV30
CAWGQGYEQYF
>TRBJ2-1|TRBV11-2
CASSLGLAGRTYNEQFF
>TRBJ1-2|TRBV29-1
CSVGEQGYSYGYTF
>TRBJ1-1|TRBV7-9
CASSLSGRAEAFF
>TRBJ2-1|TRBV29-1
CSVDSGGNEQFF
>TRBJ2-1|TRBV30
CAWSQGSYNEQFF
>TRBJ2-5|TRBV29-1
CSVSVIGETQYF
>TRBJ2-5|TRBV5-8
CASSPGQGQETQYF
>TRBJ2-1|TRBV10-3
CAISTRLHNEQFF
>TRBJ2-1|TRBV29-1
CSGARLAATYNEQFF